This is a list of T cell receptor beta chains from one sample in a study of blood T cells in healthy people across ages. TCRdb used MiXCR to reprocess the 5' RACE reads, holding one entry per CDR3 protein. The sample records around 1,000,000 distinct CDR3 sequences, about 25% being singletons. This same sample was also part of a study on T cells of mothers and their children.

Material for sequencing was blood. These receptors all come from a girl aged 2 to 9 in good health. CDR3s include the opening cysteine and the closing phenylalanine or tryptophan. Each record gives: clone size, D gene, J gene, V gene, CDR3 protein, CDR3 DNA. The D gene is left open where the match is weak. Clone size appears in some rows only: once, few, many, or a class for an expanded clone.

clone_size: -
d_call: -
j_call: TRBJ2-1
v_call: TRBV6-5
cdr3_aa: CASSYGDQYNEQFF
cdr3_nt: TGTGCCAGCAGTTACGGTGACCAGTACAATGAGCAGTTCTTC

clone_size: few
d_call: -
j_call: TRBJ2-5
v_call: TRBV7-9
cdr3_aa: CASSLSEGPYF
cdr3_nt: TGTGCCAGCAGCCTATCAGAAGGTCCGTACTTC

clone_size: -
d_call: TRBD1
j_call: TRBJ2-7
v_call: TRBV20-1
cdr3_aa: CSAPRQGSYEQYF
cdr3_nt: TGCAGTGCTCCTAGACAGGGCTCCTACGAGCAGTACTTC

clone_size: few
d_call: -
j_call: TRBJ2-3
v_call: TRBV10-3
cdr3_aa: CAISVLDSSTDTQYF
cdr3_nt: TGTGCCATCAGTGTGCTGGACTCTAGCACAGATACGCAGTATTTT

clone_size: few
d_call: -
j_call: TRBJ1-2
v_call: TRBV29-1
cdr3_aa: CSVRKDDGYTF
cdr3_nt: TGCAGCGTTCGAAAGGATGATGGCTACACCTTC

clone_size: -
d_call: TRBD1
j_call: TRBJ1-2
v_call: TRBV29-1
cdr3_aa: CSVPRGDSIYGYTF
cdr3_nt: TGCAGCGTCCCCCGAGGGGACAGCATCTATGGCTACACCTTC

clone_size: few
d_call: -
j_call: TRBJ2-4
v_call: TRBV11-2
cdr3_aa: CASSLGGGNQQNIQYF
cdr3_nt: TGTGCCAGCAGCTTAGGGGGCGGGAACCAACAAAACATTCAGTACTTC

clone_size: -
d_call: TRBD1
j_call: TRBJ2-7
v_call: TRBV5-1
cdr3_aa: CASSPGTGDSEQYF
cdr3_nt: TGCGCCAGCAGCCCCGGGACAGGGGACTCCGAGCAGTACTTC

clone_size: -
d_call: TRBD2
j_call: TRBJ2-1
v_call: TRBV7-2
cdr3_aa: CASSLRTSGSFYNEQFF
cdr3_nt: TGTGCCAGCAGCTTAAGAACTAGCGGGAGTTTTTACAATGAGCAGTTCTTC

clone_size: few
d_call: -
j_call: TRBJ2-5
v_call: TRBV7-3
cdr3_aa: CASSPIGTAPFETQYF
cdr3_nt: TGTGCCAGCAGTCCAATCGGGACGGCTCCCTTTGAGACCCAGTACTTC

clone_size: -
d_call: -
j_call: TRBJ2-5
v_call: TRBV4-3
cdr3_aa: CASSQGRTGGETQYF
cdr3_nt: TGCGCCAGCAGCCAAGGTAGAACAGGCGGAGAGACCCAGTACTTC